What follows describes a single T cell receptor beta chain. These data come from a study of shared T cell receptors in the human thymus. This CDR3 region has 16 residues. Germline assignment: CDR1 SQVTM and CDR2 ANQGSEA. The ends lost 3 bases at V and 5 bases at J; junction bases unmatched: 8. Clones were sequenced by immunoSEQ multiplex PCR, and TCRdb holds only the in-frame ones, with some missing. The table shows about 500,000 clones, with 75% to 85% occurring only once. The sample was also reused in another study, on human thymus T cells. Per that study: The donor group consisted of healthy Finnish infants who were having corrective surgery for congenital heart defects. Resections were taken during corrective heart surgery, and the thymus tissue came from these. Among thymic and blood repertoires, usage of V and J genes appeared biased. Related research described strongly overlapping thymic repertoires in unrelated people.

The sequencing sample was made of thymocytes. The chain links TRBV29-1 to TRBJ2-5, with 14 bases that match TRBD2. This receptor was obtained from a boy younger than two with a congenital heart defect. Here the CDR3 reads CSVEGTSGGGTETQYF. CDR3 DNA sequence: TGCAGCGTTGAGGGGACTAGCGGGGGTGGTACGGAGACCCAGTACTTC.